Presented here are 24 T cell receptor beta chains from one specimen sequenced in a study of graft-versus-host responses after intestinal transplantation. Profiled with immunoSEQ multiplex PCR; TCRdb holds only in-frame clones, not every one. The sample lists about 21,000 clones, 55% to 70% occurring once. Specimen: alloreactive CD4+ T cells from a mixed lymphocyte reaction culture, collected before intestinal transplant. As to subset: CFSE-low proliferating T cells sorted from approximately 6-day pre-transplant mixed lymphocyte reaction (GvH or HvG direction). The source is a human patient who received an intestinal transplant.

V and J are TRBV11-2 and TRBJ1-2, with D perhaps matching TRBD1 (5 bases). CDR1 is SGHAT, CDR2 FQNNGV, per germline. This CDR3 has 13 amino acids. V was shortened by 5 bases and J by 5 bases, with 12 bases between the two germline ends. DNA for the CDR3: TGTGCCAGCAGCCAGCCGGGGGGATATGGCTACACCTTC. This translates into CASSQPGGYGYTF.

The chain recombines TRBV6-5 with TRBJ1-1; D is possibly TRBD1 (5 bases). The germline V and J ends were trimmed by 2 bases and 6 bases, with 10 bases remaining between them. CDR1 is MNHEY and CDR2 is SVGAGI in the germline V gene. This CDR3 spans 13 amino acids. The CDR3 loop reads CASSYGGEAEAFF. The CDR3 nucleotides read TGTGCCAGCAGTTACGGGGGGGAGGCTGAAGCTTTCTTT.

There are a few counts of this clone. This chain joins TRBV7-2 and TRBJ1-1; unclear D gene. The CDR3 is 13 amino acids. The germline CDR1 and CDR2 sequences are SGHTA and FQGNSA. Trimming took off 4 bases at V and 11 bases at J, with 17 bases between the two ends. The CDR3 nucleotides read TGTGCCAGCAGCTCCCCCGTGTCGGTGGAGGCTTTCTTT. It translates to CASSSPVSVEAFF.

The genes are TRBV6-6 and TRBJ1-5, with D perhaps TRBD1 (6 bases). Germline CDR1 MNHNY, CDR2 SVGAGI (reference sequence). V was trimmed by 4 bases and J by 4 bases, leaving 14 bases between them. This CDR3 is built from 15 residues. CDR3 protein: CASSLKGTGNQPQHF. Here the CDR3 DNA reads TGTGCCAGCAGTTTGAAGGGAACAGGGAATCAGCCCCAGCATTTT.

The chain recombines TRBV30 with TRBJ1-6; D remains unclear. The CDR3 is 12 residues long. V lost 7 bases and J lost 0, with 4 bases in between. Germline lookup yields CDR1 GTSNPN and CDR2 SVGIG (reference sequence). In DNA form, the CDR3 reads TGTGCCTCGGGCTCCTATAATTCACCCCTCCACTTT. This gives the protein CASGSYNSPLHF.

The chain combines TRBV5-6 with TRBJ1-2; TRBD1 matches at 10 bases. The CDR3 spans 14 residues. The trim removed 4 bases at V and 6 bases at J, leaving 6 bases unmatched. CDR1 and CDR2 (germline): SGHDT, YYEEEE. CDR3 bases: TGTGCCAGCAGCACCCGGACAGGGGGGCATGGCTACACCTTC. Encoded protein: CASSTRTGGHGYTF. The entire variable domain, with the rest obtained from reference TRBV5-6 and TRBJ1-2, is as follows: DAGVTQSPTHLIKTRGQQVTLRCSPKSGHDTVSWYQQALGQGPQFIFQYYEEEERQRGNFPDRFSGHQFPNYSSELNVNALLLGDSALYLCASSTRTGGHGYTFGSGTRLTVV.

There are a few counts of this clone. The chain carries TRBV6-1 and TRBJ1-1, with a weak D call TRBD1 (5 bases). The CDR3 contains 15 residues. Germline V CDR1 and CDR2: MNHNS, SASEGT. V was trimmed by 5 bases and J by 3 bases, leaving 16 bases between them. Here the CDR3 reads CASSLRTMQDTEAFF. The CDR3 DNA reads TGTGCCAGCAGTTTGCGGACAATGCAGGACACTGAAGCTTTCTTT.

The chain joins TRBV5-1 to TRBJ1-4; a weak D match, TRBD1 (5 bases). With 0 bases removed from V and 4 bases from J, the gap between germline ends came to 13 bases. CDR1 is SGHRS and CDR2 is YFSETQ in the germline V gene. CDR3 length equals 16 residues. The chain's CDR3 is CASSLAQGNSNEKLFF. CDR3 DNA sequence: TGCGCCAGCAGCTTGGCCCAGGGTAATAGTAATGAAAAACTGTTTTTT.

This clone was detected a few times. The chain joins TRBV6-5 to TRBJ2-7; TRBD2 agrees at 7 bases. The CDR3 extends over 15 amino acids. Germline V gene lookup returns CDR1 MNHEY and CDR2 SVGAGI. The V gene end was trimmed by 5 bases and the J gene end by 7 bases; junction bases not matched to a gene: 14. The CDR3 sequence is CASSPVAGGLLEQYF. As DNA, the CDR3 is TGTGCCAGCAGTCCCGTAGCGGGCGGACTCTTGGAGCAGTACTTC.

The chain couples TRBV13 to TRBJ2-1, with 7 bases fitting TRBD1. The CDR3 covers 15 residues. The junction had 4 bases not matched to a gene; V was cut back by 0 bases and J by 5 bases. Per the germline V gene, CDR1 is PRHDT and CDR2 is FYEKMQ (reference sequence). CDR3 loop: CASSLGQGLNNEQFF. The CDR3 DNA reads as TGTGCCAGCAGCTTAGGACAGGGGCTAAACAATGAGCAGTTCTTC.

V gene TRBV4-2 combines with J gene TRBJ1-1; 8 nucleotides agree with TRBD1. The J segment lost 4 bases and the V segment lost 2 bases, leaving 6 bases of the junction unmatched. CDR1 is LGHNA, CDR2 YNFKEQ, per germline. The CDR3 is 15 residues long. Here the CDR3 DNA reads TGTGCCAGCAGCCAACCTCAGGGGGCTCGCACTGAAGCTTTCTTT. Its protein product is CASSQPQGARTEAFF.

This clone has more than one count but fewer than ten. The V and J genes are TRBV5-1 and TRBJ1-6; 8 bases match TRBD1. V lost 4 bases to trimming and J lost 9 bases; unmatched junction nucleotides: 9. Germline V gene sequence: CDR1 SGHRS, CDR2 YFSETQ. The CDR3 covers 15 residues. Written as DNA, the CDR3 is TGCGCCAGCAGCCCGCTGACAGGGGTAGCTTCACCCCTCCACTTT. Its protein is CASSPLTGVASPLHF. The whole variable domain, filled in from reference TRBV5-1 and TRBJ1-6, reads KAGVTQTPRYLIKTRGQQVTLSCSPISGHRSVSWYQQTPGQGLQFLFEYFSETQRNKGNFPGRFSGRQFSNSRSEMNVSTLELGDSALYLCASSPLTGVASPLHFGNGTRLTVT.

The chain joins TRBV7-2 to TRBJ2-4, with 7 nucleotides matching TRBD2. J was trimmed by 3 bases and V by 2 bases; bases with no gene match: 4. Germline CDR1 is SGHTA and CDR2 is FQGNSA. The CDR3 contains 15 residues. The chain's CDR3 is CASSLRLADKNIQYF. The CDR3 DNA reads as TGTGCCAGCAGCTTACGGCTAGCGGACAAAAACATTCAGTACTTC.

The rearrangement uses TRBV5-1 and TRBJ1-1; tentative D call: TRBD1 (5 bases). V lost 2 bases to trimming and J lost 4 bases, with 12 bases between them. This CDR3 comprises 14 residues. Germline V CDR1 and CDR2: SGHRS, YFSETQ. The CDR3 loop is CASSFQGGGTEAFF. CDR3 coding DNA: TGCGCCAGCAGCTTCCAGGGAGGTGGCACTGAAGCTTTCTTT.

This chain connects TRBV27 to TRBJ1-4, with 8 bases lining up with TRBD1. There are 17 residues in the CDR3. V dropped 5 bases and J dropped 5; count of bases not matched to a gene: 13. The germline V gene encodes CDR1 MNHEY and CDR2 SMNVEV (reference sequence). CDR3: CASSLRTGWGVNEKLFF. Written as DNA, the CDR3 is TGTGCCAGCAGTCTCCGGACAGGGTGGGGCGTAAATGAAAAACTGTTTTTT.

The CDR3 loop reads CASSLYETQYF. In DNA form, the CDR3 reads TGTGCCAGCAGCTTATATGAGACCCAGTACTTC. This chain joins TRBV7-2 and TRBJ2-5; D remains ambiguous. The CDR3 extends over 11 amino acids. Germline V gene lookup returns CDR1 SGHTA and CDR2 FQGNSA. Deletions cut 2 bases from V and 5 bases from J, with 3 bases between.

This clone has more than one count but fewer than ten. V and J are TRBV2 and TRBJ2-7; 7 positions match TRBD2. J lost 5 bases, V lost 6 bases, and 4 bases had no gene match. The germline V gene encodes CDR1 SNHLY and CDR2 FYNNEI. This CDR3 has 12 residues. CDR3 coding DNA: TGTGCCAGCAGCGGGGGGTTCGACGAGCAGTACTTC. Protein product: CASSGGFDEQYF.

For the CDR3, the DNA is TGTGCCAGCAGTTATGGGGGCAGAAGAATTTCCTACGAGCAGTACTTC. This encodes CASSYGGRRISYEQYF. The rearrangement links TRBV6-6 to TRBJ2-7; D is possibly TRBD1 (6 bases). The CDR3 runs to 16 residues. The germline gives CDR1 MNHNY, CDR2 SVGAGI (reference sequence). The V end was cut by 3 bases, the J end by 1 base, with 16 bases between.

This clone was counted between two and nine times. The chain uses TRBV10-2 and TRBJ2-3, with 11 bases aligning to TRBD2. This CDR3 region has 16 residues. The J segment lost 0 bases and the V segment lost 6 bases, leaving 5 bases of the junction unmatched. Per germline, CDR1 WSHSY and CDR2 SAAADI. The chain's CDR3 is CASRTTSGASTDTQYF. The CDR3 region has the DNA TGCGCCAGCAGGACGACTAGCGGGGCAAGCACAGATACGCAGTATTTT.

V and J are TRBV7-6 and TRBJ2-3, with 14 positions matching TRBD2. Germline values: CDR1 SGHVS, CDR2 FNYEAQ. After removal of 5 bases from V and 7 bases from J, the junction contained 14 bases not matched to a gene. The CDR3 is made up of 18 amino acids. CDR3 sequence (DNA): TGTGCCAGCAGCCTCCGGGACAGGGGGACTAGCGGGAGCTATACGCAGTATTTT. It is translated as CASSLRDRGTSGSYTQYF.

This clone was detected only a few times. The rearrangement links TRBV10-3 to TRBJ1-6; unclear D gene. The germline CDR1 and CDR2 sequences are ENHRY and SYGVKD. Trimming pared 3 bases from V and 0 bases from J, leaving 3 bases between. The CDR3 consists of 14 residues. The DNA of the CDR3 is TGTGCCATCAGTGACAACTCCTATAATTCACCCCTCCACTTT. It translates to CAISDNSYNSPLHF.

This clone is a singleton in its sample. Other DNA sequences of this sample code for an identical CDR3. The chain is built from TRBV10-3 and TRBJ2-7; tentatively, D is TRBD2 (6 bases). CDR1 and CDR2 from the germline V gene are ENHRY and SYGVKD. There are 14 residues in the CDR3. The V gene lost 0 bases and the J gene lost 3 bases, with 9 bases spanning the gap. CDR3 loop: CAISESGLGYEQYF. The DNA for the CDR3 is TGTGCCATCAGTGAGTCGGGACTGGGCTACGAGCAGTACTTC.

V usage is TRBV11-2 and J usage is TRBJ2-3; D possibly corresponds to TRBD2 (6 bases). The CDR3 consists of 14 residues. Germline CDR1 is SGHAT and CDR2 is FQNNGV. V gave up 5 bases and J gave up 10 bases, with 19 bases separating them. CDR3 bases: TGTGCCAGCAGCGTTAGTGGGCCGGGGGTTGCGCAGTATTTT. Protein product: CASSVSGPGVAQYF.

The chain combines TRBV30 with TRBJ2-7; TRBD2 agrees at 11 bases. CDR1 is GTSNPN, CDR2 SVGIG, per germline (reference sequence). V shed 3 bases and J 2 bases; nucleotides not matched to a gene: 0. The CDR3 extends over 13 amino acids. CDR3 region: CAWRTSGAYEQYF. The CDR3, as DNA: TGTGCCTGGAGGACTAGCGGGGCCTACGAGCAGTACTTC.